The T cell receptor beta chain under discussion was sequenced for a study of breast tumors, draining lymph nodes, adjacent tissues. Breast cancer patients provided tissue from their axillary draining lymph nodes. Concerning this clonotype: A clone one base away is much larger, so this may be a read error.

TCRdb used MiXCR to reprocess the multiplex PCR reads, holding one entry per CDR3 protein. The sample carries about 230,000 distinct CDR3 sequences, about 34% recorded once. What was sequenced was axillary lymph node tissue. The origin of this receptor is a female donor with breast cancer. Some clones in this sample may be carry-over from other donors' samples.

For the CDR3, the DNA is TGTGCCAGCAGGAGGGGAGGTTTTCAGCCCCAGCGTTTT. Amino acids: CASRRGGFQPQRF. This rearrangement joins TRBV6-5 to TRBJ1-5; TRBD1 might be the D (5 bases). The CDR3 sequence is 13 residues long. Per the germline V gene, CDR1 is MNHEY and CDR2 is SVGAGI.